This T cell receptor (beta chain) was identified in a study of cytomegalovirus exposure and HLA in healthy donors. From germline, CDR1 is KGHSY and CDR2 FQNENV. This CDR3 is 14 amino acids long. The V and J ends lost 1 base and 4 bases respectively, with 11 bases between them. A multiplex PCR was run with 60 Vbeta primers and 13 Jbeta primers. The repertoire was sequenced with immunoSEQ multiplex PCR; TCRdb's copy has only in-frame clones and lacks some. The table has more than 80,000 clones, approximately 86% seen once. Sequencing was carried out using PBMCs. The rearrangement joins TRBV16 to TRBJ2-7; tentative D call: TRBD2 (6 bases). The TCR originated in a man aged 25 to 45 in good health and CMV-seropositive. The CDR3 is CASSQFAGLYEQYF. The CDR3 coding sequence is TGTGCCAGCAGCCAATTCGCAGGACTATACGAGCAGTACTTC. Full variable domain (remainder filled in from reference TRBV16 and TRBJ2-7): GEEVAQTPKHLVRGEGQKAKLYCAPIKGHSYVFWYQQVLKNEFKFLISFQNENVFDETGMPKERFSAKCLPNSPCSLEIQATKLEDSAVYFCASSQFAGLYEQYFGPGTRLTVT.